This T cell receptor beta chain originates from a study of cytotoxic CD8 clonotypes in ibrutinib-treated CLL (dated by TCRdb to about 2021). A note on the overall study: The cohort included more than 14 treatment-naive and roughly 10 relapsed/refractory patients; 17 were IGHV unmutated. Responses were partial in 24 patients and complete in 2; after median 68 months follow-up, roughly 15 stayed in remission and some twelve progressed. Response samples were obtained after a median of 12 months of treatment, with a range of roughly 6 to 40 months. Samples averaged approximately 260,000 productive templates and about 94,000 productive rearrangements. Of the roughly 86 people in the trial, about two dozen had longitudinal samples available. Cryopreserved peripheral blood mononuclear cells were obtained before treatment, at response, and at either sustained remission or disease progression. All remission and progressive disease samples were collected while patients were still receiving ibrutinib. What the research found in general, with its limitations: Sustained-remission and progressing patients did not have matched sampling times, and lymph node repertoires were not examined. Clonality rose at ibrutinib response, remained stable during sustained remission, and dropped back toward baseline at progression. Baseline clonality exceeded that of age-matched healthy donors and correlated strongly with circulating CD8+ T-cell counts. Public clonotypes were rare and either contracted or stayed stable during treatment, and the rise in clonality at ibrutinib response reflected the expansion of private clonotypes.

As regards this clone: Its antigen has not been determined. There are no base qualities to consult, and no much larger clone falls within one base.

The CDR3 measures 17 amino acids from cysteine to phenylalanine. Left in the record is the CDR3 DNA by itself, 51 bases read in frame from the first base. CDR1 and CDR2, looked up from the germline V gene, are LGHNA and YSLEER. V is pared back by 0 bases and J by 3 bases, with 16 bases lying between the germline termini. Read against the paper, the sample's time point label means: approximately eleven months on ibrutinib. For TCR beta library preparation, roughly 1.8 micrograms of genomic DNA was extracted from cryopreserved PBMCs. High-throughput TCR beta sequencing was performed on longitudinal blood samples from CLL patients receiving ibrutinib monotherapy. The patients took part in an open-label, single-center phase 2 trial of ibrutinib monotherapy. A MiSeq instrument was used for deep resolution sequencing, which targeted depths ranging from 1 in 1 million up to 1 in 200,000 T cells, with coverage averaging 10x for each clonotype. The immunoSEQ hsTCRB Kit was used to generate the TCR beta libraries. In the paper's pipeline: ImmunoSEQ Data Assistant and ImmunoSEQ Analyzer were used for data analysis, and V, D and J genes were assigned according to IMGT definitions. Clonality, which ranges from 0 to 1, was calculated by subtracting the normalized Shannon entropy of productive rearrangement frequencies from one. Only overrepresented clonotypes making up at least 0.05% of each patient's repertoire were included in the public clonotype analysis. Some twelve repertoires from age-matched healthy donors, obtained from immuneACCESS, served as clonality controls. TCRdb limited this immuneACCESS table to in-frame rearrangements with V and J called. A share of clones is missing; checked studies link under half to unresolved V genes, and the rest is unexplained. The DNA was the basis for D and trimming; V, J and clone size are from that table. A total of over 200,000 clones appear in this sample, around 75% of them only once. Approximately 6.3% of the sample is taken by the ten largest.

Sequencing used PBMCs, obtained after 12 months of ibrutinib treatment. The sequence was collected from a human donor with chronic lymphocytic leukemia. The chain is made from TRBV4-3 and TRBJ2-3; tentative D gene TRBD1, with 6 bases matching. The DNA reads TGCGCCAGCAGCCAAGATGTCATCGGGACACTTACAGATACGCAGTATTTT. It is translated as CASSQDVIGTLTDTQYF.